This TCR beta chain originates from a study of T-cell reconstitution after alpha-beta-depleted transplantation in children. This CDR3 comprises 15 residues. V was trimmed by 10 bases and J by 7 bases, leaving 23 bases between them. Unique molecular identifiers were used in preparing the TCRbeta library. MiXCR, run by TCRdb on the PCR reads, gives a single entry per CDR3 protein. The repertoire holds roughly 200,000 distinct CDR3 sequences, with roughly 15% as singletons. In its sample, this clonotype was seen a few times. The gene calls are TRBV12-3 or TRBV12-4 and TRBJ2-1, with TRBD2 as a possible D gene (6 bases). The sample was PBMCs from the stem cell graft donor, taken from the stem cell graft. The receptor was derived from a human donor who donated a stem cell graft to a child with acute lymphoblastic leukemia. The CDR3 DNA reads TGTGCCACCGCGGTGGGGGGAGGCCCAATGAATGAGCAGTTCTTC. This gives the protein CATAVGGGPMNEQFF.